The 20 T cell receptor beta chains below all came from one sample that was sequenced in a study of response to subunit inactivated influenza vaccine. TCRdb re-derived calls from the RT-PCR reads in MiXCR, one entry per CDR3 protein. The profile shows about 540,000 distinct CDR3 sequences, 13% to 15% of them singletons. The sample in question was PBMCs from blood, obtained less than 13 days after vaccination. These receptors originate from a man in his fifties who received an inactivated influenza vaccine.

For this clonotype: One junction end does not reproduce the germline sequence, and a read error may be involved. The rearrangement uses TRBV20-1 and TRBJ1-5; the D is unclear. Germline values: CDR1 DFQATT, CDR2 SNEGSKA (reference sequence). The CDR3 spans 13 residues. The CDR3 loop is CSASNADNPPQHF. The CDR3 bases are TGCAGTGCTAGTAATGCAGACAATCCGCCCCAGCATTTT.

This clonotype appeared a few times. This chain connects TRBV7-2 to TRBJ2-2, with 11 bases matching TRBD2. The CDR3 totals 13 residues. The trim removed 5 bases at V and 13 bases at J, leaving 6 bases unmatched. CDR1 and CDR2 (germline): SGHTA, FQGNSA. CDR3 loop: CASSQGLAAVLFF. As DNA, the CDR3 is TGTGCCAGCAGCCAGGGACTAGCGGCGGTGCTGTTTTTT.

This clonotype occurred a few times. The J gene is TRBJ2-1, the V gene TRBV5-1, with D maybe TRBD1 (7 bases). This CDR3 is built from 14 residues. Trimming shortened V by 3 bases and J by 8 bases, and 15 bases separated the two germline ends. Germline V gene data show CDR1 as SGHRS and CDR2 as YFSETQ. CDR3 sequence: CASSSRGARDEQFF. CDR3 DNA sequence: TGCGCCAGCAGCTCCAGGGGGGCTCGGGATGAGCAGTTCTTC.

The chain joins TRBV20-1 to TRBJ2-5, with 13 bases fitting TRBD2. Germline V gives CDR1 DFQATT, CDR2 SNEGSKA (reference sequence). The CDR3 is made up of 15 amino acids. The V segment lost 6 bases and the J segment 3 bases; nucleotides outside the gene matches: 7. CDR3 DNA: TGCAGTGCAACTTCGGGACTAGCGGGGAAAGAGACCCAGTACTTC. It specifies CSATSGLAGKETQYF.

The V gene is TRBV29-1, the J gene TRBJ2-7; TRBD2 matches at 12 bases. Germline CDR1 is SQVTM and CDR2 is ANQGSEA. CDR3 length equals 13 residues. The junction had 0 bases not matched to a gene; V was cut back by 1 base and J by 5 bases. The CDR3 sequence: CSVEGLAGDEQYF. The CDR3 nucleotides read TGCAGCGTTGAAGGACTAGCGGGAGACGAGCAGTACTTC.

The CDR3 DNA sequence: TGTGCCAGCAGTCGCTTAGAAGACAGGAACTATGGCTACACCTTC. This encodes CASSRLEDRNYGYTF. The V and J genes are TRBV12-3 or TRBV12-4 and TRBJ1-2, with D perhaps TRBD1 (6 bases). The CDR3 is made up of 15 amino acids. Trimming shortened V by 5 bases and J by 2 bases, and 15 bases separated the two germline ends.

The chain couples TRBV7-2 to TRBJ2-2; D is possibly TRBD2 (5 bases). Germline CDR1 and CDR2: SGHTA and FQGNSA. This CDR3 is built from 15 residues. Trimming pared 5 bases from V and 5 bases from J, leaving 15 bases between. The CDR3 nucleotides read TGTGCCAGCAGCCCTCGGGGTGGCGGGACCGGGGAGCTGTTTTTT. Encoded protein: CASSPRGGGTGELFF.

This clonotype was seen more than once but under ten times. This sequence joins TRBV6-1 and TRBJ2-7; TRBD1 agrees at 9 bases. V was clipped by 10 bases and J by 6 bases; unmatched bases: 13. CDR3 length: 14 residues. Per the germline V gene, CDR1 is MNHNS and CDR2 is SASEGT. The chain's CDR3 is CATSLGTGYFEQYF. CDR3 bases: TGTGCCACTTCGCTCGGGACAGGGTACTTCGAGCAGTACTTC.

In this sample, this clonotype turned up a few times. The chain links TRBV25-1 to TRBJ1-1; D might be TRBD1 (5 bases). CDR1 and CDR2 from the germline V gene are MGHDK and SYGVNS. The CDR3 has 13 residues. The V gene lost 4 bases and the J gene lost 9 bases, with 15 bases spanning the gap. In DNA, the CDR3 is TGTGCCAGCAGTGCATCGGGGCAGGGCCAAGCTTTCTTT. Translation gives CASSASGQGQAFF.

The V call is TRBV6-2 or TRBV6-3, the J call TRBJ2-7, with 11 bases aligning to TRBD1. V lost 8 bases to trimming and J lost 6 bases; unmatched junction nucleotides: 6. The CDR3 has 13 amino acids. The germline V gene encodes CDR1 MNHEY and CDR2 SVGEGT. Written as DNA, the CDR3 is TGTGCCAGCCGAGGGACAGGGGGACGCGAGCAGTACTTC. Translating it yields CASRGTGGREQYF.

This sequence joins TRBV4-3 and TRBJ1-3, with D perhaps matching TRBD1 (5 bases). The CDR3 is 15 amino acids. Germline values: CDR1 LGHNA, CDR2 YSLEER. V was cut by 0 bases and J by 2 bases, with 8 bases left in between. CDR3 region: CASSQDSGAGNTIYF. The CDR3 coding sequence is TGCGCCAGCAGCCAAGATTCGGGGGCTGGAAACACCATATATTTT.

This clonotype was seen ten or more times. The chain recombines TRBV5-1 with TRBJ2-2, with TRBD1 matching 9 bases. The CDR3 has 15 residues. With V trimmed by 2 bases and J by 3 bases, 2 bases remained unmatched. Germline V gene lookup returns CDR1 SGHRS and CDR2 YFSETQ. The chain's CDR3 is CASSLWDRDTGELFF. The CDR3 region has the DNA TGCGCCAGCAGCTTATGGGACAGGGACACCGGGGAGCTGTTTTTT.

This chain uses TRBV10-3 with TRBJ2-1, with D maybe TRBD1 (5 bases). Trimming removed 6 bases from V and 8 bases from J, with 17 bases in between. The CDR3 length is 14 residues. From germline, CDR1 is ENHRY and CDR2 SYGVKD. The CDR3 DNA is TGTGCCATCAGAACAGGCGGAACCTGGGATGAGCAGTTCTTC. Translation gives CAIRTGGTWDEQFF.

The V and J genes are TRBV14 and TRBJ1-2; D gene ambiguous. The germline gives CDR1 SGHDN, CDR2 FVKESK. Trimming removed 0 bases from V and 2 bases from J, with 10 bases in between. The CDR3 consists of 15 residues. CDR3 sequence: CASSQDRAFNYGYTF. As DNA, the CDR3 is TGTGCCAGCAGCCAAGATAGGGCCTTCAACTATGGCTACACCTTC. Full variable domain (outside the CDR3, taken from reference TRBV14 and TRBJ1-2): EAGVTQFPSHSVIEKGQTVTLRCDPISGHDNLYWYRRVMGKEIKFLLHFVKESKQDESGMPNNRFLAERTGGTYSTLKVQPAELEDSGVYFCASSQDRAFNYGYTFGSGTRLTVV.

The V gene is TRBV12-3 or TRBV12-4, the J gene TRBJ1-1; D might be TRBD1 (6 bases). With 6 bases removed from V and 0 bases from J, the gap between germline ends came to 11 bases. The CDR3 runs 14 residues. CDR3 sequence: CASSGQRMNTEAFF. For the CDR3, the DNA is TGTGCCAGCAGCGGACAGAGGATGAACACTGAAGCTTTCTTT.

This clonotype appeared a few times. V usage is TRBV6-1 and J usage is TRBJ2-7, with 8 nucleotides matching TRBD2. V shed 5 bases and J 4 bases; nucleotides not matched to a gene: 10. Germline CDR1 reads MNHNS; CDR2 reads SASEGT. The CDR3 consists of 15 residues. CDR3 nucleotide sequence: TGTGCCAGCAGTCCTTGGCGGGGGGACATATACGAGCAGTACTTC. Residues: CASSPWRGDIYEQYF.

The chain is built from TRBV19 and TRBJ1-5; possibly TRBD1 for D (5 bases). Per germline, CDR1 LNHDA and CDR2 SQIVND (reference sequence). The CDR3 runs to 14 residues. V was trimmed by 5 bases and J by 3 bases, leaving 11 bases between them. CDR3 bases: TGTGCCAGTAGTGATACAGGTTACAATCAGCCCCAGCATTTT. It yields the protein CASSDTGYNQPQHF.

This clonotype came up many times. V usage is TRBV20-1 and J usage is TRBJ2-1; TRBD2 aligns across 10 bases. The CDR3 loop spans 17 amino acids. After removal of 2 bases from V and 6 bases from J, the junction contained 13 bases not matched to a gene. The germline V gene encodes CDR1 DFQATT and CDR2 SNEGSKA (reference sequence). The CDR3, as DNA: TGCAGTGCTAGACTCGCCGACATAGCGGGAGGTTCCAATGAGCAGTTCTTC. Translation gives CSARLADIAGGSNEQFF.

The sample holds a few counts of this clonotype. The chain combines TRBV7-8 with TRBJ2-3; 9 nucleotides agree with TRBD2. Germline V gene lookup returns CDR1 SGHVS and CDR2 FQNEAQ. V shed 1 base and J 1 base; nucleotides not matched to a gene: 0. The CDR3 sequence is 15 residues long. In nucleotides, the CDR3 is TGTGCCAGCAGCTTAGAGCGGGGGGGCACAGATACGCAGTATTTT. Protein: CASSLERGGTDTQYF.

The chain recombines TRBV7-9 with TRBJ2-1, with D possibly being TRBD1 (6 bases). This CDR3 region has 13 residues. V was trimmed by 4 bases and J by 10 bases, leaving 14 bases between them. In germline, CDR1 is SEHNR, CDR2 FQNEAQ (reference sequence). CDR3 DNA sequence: TGTGCCAGCAGCTCCACAATCGGGACAGAGCAGTTCTTC. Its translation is CASSSTIGTEQFF.